The TCR beta chain described here comes from a study of blood T cells in healthy people across ages. General study points: Relative to aged donors, long-lived donors carried more naive CD4+ cells and displayed higher diversity. The percentage of naive T cells correlated strongly with TCR beta diversity. Age advanced and TCR beta diversity per million T cells fell, roughly linearly.

A minimum of 6.5 million PBMCs was isolated per sample. Unmatched junction bases numbered 10, after V lost 7 bases and J lost 2 bases. CDR3 length: 15 amino acids. Looked up from germline, CDR1 is SGHRS and CDR2 is YFSETQ. For the second PCR, which ran for about 7 to 11 cycles, a sample-barcoded 5' primer and a J-beta primer mix were used. Each CDR3 protein is one row after TCRdb ran MiXCR on the 5' RACE reads. The repertoire has approximately 800,000 distinct CDR3 sequences, more than 45% of them found once; the top ten carry approximately 23%. Of note for this clonotype: Its antigen remains unidentified.

The sequence derives from a man aged 30 to 39 in good health. V usage is TRBV5-1 and J usage is TRBJ2-5; TRBD2 matches at 8 bases. Sequencing was done on a sample of blood. The DNA for the CDR3 is TGCGCCAGCGGGGTGTTAGCGGGACGGCAAGAGACCCAGTACTTC. Its protein product is CASGVLAGRQETQYF. Full variable domain (missing parts from reference TRBV5-1 and TRBJ2-5): KAGVTQTPRYLIKTRGQQVTLSCSPISGHRSVSWYQQTPGQGLQFLFEYFSETQRNKGNFPGRFSGRQFSNSRSEMNVSTLELGDSALYLCASGVLAGRQETQYFGPGTRLLVL.